A selection of T cell receptor beta chains follows, all from one sample in a study of cytomegalovirus exposure and HLA in healthy donors. Here immunoSEQ multiplex PCR was the method, and the copy in TCRdb shows in-frame clones only, minus some. Found here are under 200,000 clones, roughly 86% of them singletons; the top ten hold around 3.7%. The specimen was PBMCs. The receptors derive from a man aged 35 to 55 in good health and CMV-seropositive. Each CDR3 is given with its conserved first and last residue. A D gene is named only where the DNA matches it firmly. Clone size appears in some rows only: once, few, many, or a class for an expanded clone.

CDR3aa: CASSSMGLAGAYNEQFF; CDR3nt: TGCGCCAGCAGCTCTATGGGACTAGCGGGGGCCTACAATGAGCAGTTCTTC; v_gene: TRBV5-1; j_gene: TRBJ2-1; d_gene: TRBD2; abundance: -
CDR3aa: CASSVWTSGGAYNEQFF; CDR3nt: TGTGCCAGCAGCGTGTGGACTAGCGGGGGGGCCTACAATGAGCAGTTCTTC; v_gene: TRBV9; j_gene: TRBJ2-1; d_gene: TRBD2; abundance: once
CDR3aa: CASSLVGLAGRYEQYF; CDR3nt: TGTGCCAGCAGCTTAGTCGGACTAGCGGGGAGATACGAGCAGTACTTC; v_gene: TRBV7-8; j_gene: TRBJ2-7; d_gene: TRBD2; abundance: -
CDR3aa: CASRAGGTDTQYF; CDR3nt: TGTGCCAGTAGAGCTGGGGGGACAGATACGCAGTATTTT; v_gene: TRBV19; j_gene: TRBJ2-3; d_gene: -; abundance: -
CDR3aa: CASSFQGVDYGYTF; CDR3nt: TGTGCCAGCAGTTTCCAGGGGGTCGACTATGGCTACACCTTC; v_gene: TRBV28; j_gene: TRBJ1-2; d_gene: TRBD1; abundance: -
CDR3aa: CASSIGRTQETQYF; CDR3nt: TGTGCCAGTAGTATAGGAAGAACACAAGAGACCCAGTACTTC; v_gene: TRBV19; j_gene: TRBJ2-5; d_gene: -; abundance: -
CDR3aa: CASSLATGLSSPLHF; CDR3nt: TGTGCCAGCAGCTTAGCTACAGGGTTGAGCTCACCCCTCCACTTT; v_gene: TRBV7-9; j_gene: TRBJ1-6; d_gene: -; abundance: -
CDR3aa: CASSLQGNIQYF; CDR3nt: TGTGCCAGCAGTTTACAGGGAAACATTCAGTACTTC; v_gene: TRBV28; j_gene: TRBJ2-4; d_gene: -; abundance: -
CDR3aa: CASSLGLAGGSSYNEQFF; CDR3nt: TGTGCCAGTAGTCTCGGACTAGCGGGAGGGTCCTCCTACAATGAGCAGTTCTTC; v_gene: TRBV19; j_gene: TRBJ2-1; d_gene: TRBD2; abundance: once
CDR3aa: CASSFRGDNYGYTF; CDR3nt: TGTGCCAGCAGCTTCCGGGGTGATAACTATGGCTACACCTTC; v_gene: TRBV7-2; j_gene: TRBJ1-2; d_gene: -; abundance: -
CDR3aa: CASSPLGGANEQFF; CDR3nt: TGTGCCAGCAGCCCGTTGGGGGGGGCCAATGAGCAGTTCTTC; v_gene: TRBV7-9; j_gene: TRBJ2-1; d_gene: -; abundance: -
CDR3aa: CASTVYPNTGELFF; CDR3nt: TGTGCCAGCACCGTCTACCCGAACACCGGGGAGCTGTTTTTT; v_gene: TRBV7-3; j_gene: TRBJ2-2; d_gene: -; abundance: -
CDR3aa: CASSLNGPNHEQYF; CDR3nt: TGTGCCAGCAGCTTAAATGGGCCCAACCACGAGCAGTACTTC; v_gene: TRBV7-2; j_gene: TRBJ2-7; d_gene: -; abundance: -
CDR3aa: CASSGQVGSPLHF; CDR3nt: TGTGCCAGCAGCGGACAGGTTGGGTCACCCCTCCACTTT; v_gene: TRBV2; j_gene: TRBJ1-6; d_gene: TRBD1; abundance: -
CDR3aa: CASSLQGERGSPLHF; CDR3nt: TGTGCCAGCAGCTTGCAAGGGGAAAGAGGTTCACCCCTCCACTTT; v_gene: TRBV5-4; j_gene: TRBJ1-6; d_gene: -; abundance: -
CDR3aa: CASSEPSGSYEQYF; CDR3nt: TGCGCCAGCAGTGAGCCTAGCGGGTCCTACGAGCAGTACTTC; v_gene: TRBV10-2; j_gene: TRBJ2-7; d_gene: TRBD2; abundance: -
CDR3aa: CASSDSPSGGREQFF; CDR3nt: TGTGCCAGCAGTGACTCCCCTAGCGGGGGGCGTGAGCAGTTCTTC; v_gene: TRBV6-4; j_gene: TRBJ2-1; d_gene: TRBD2; abundance: -
CDR3aa: CASSPWRGTDTQYF; CDR3nt: TGTGCCAGCAGTCCCTGGCGGGGGACAGATACGCAGTATTTT; v_gene: TRBV11-2; j_gene: TRBJ2-3; d_gene: TRBD2; abundance: -
CDR3aa: CASTSQTGYGYTF; CDR3nt: TGTGCCAGCACCTCCCAGACGGGGTATGGCTACACCTTC; v_gene: TRBV6-6; j_gene: TRBJ1-2; d_gene: -; abundance: few
CDR3aa: CASSLGGTGMNEQFF; CDR3nt: TGCGCCAGCAGCTTGGGCGGGACCGGTATGAATGAGCAGTTCTTC; v_gene: TRBV5-1; j_gene: TRBJ2-1; d_gene: -; abundance: few
CDR3aa: CASSLQGGQTQYF; CDR3nt: TGTGCCAGCAGCCTTCAGGGGGGACAGACCCAGTACTTC; v_gene: TRBV6-5; j_gene: TRBJ2-5; d_gene: -; abundance: -
CDR3aa: CASNRGFSNQPQHF; CDR3nt: TGTGCCAGTAACAGGGGCTTTAGCAATCAGCCCCAGCATTTT; v_gene: TRBV19; j_gene: TRBJ1-5; d_gene: TRBD1; abundance: -
CDR3aa: CASSTRQGADTEAFF; CDR3nt: TGTGCCAGCAGCACACGACAGGGGGCTGACACTGAAGCTTTCTTT; v_gene: TRBV2; j_gene: TRBJ1-1; d_gene: TRBD1; abundance: -
CDR3aa: CAISEPTGAVRNTIYF; CDR3nt: TGTGCCATCAGTGAGCCCACAGGGGCCGTTCGAAACACCATATATTTT; v_gene: TRBV10-3; j_gene: TRBJ1-3; d_gene: TRBD1; abundance: -
CDR3aa: CASSTSQGAGEQYF; CDR3nt: TGTGCCAGTAGTACGTCACAGGGGGCAGGGGAGCAGTACTTC; v_gene: TRBV19; j_gene: TRBJ2-7; d_gene: TRBD1; abundance: -
CDR3aa: CASSTSGHAREQYF; CDR3nt: TGTGCCAGTAGTACCTCCGGACACGCTCGCGAGCAGTACTTC; v_gene: TRBV19; j_gene: TRBJ2-7; d_gene: -; abundance: -
CDR3aa: CASSLVAGGLAGNLGELFF; CDR3nt: TGTGCCAGCAGCTTGGTAGCAGGGGGACTAGCGGGAAATCTCGGGGAGCTGTTTTTT; v_gene: TRBV5-6; j_gene: TRBJ2-2; d_gene: TRBD2; abundance: -
CDR3aa: CASSQELRGGAGYTF; CDR3nt: TGCGCCAGCAGCCAAGAACTTCGGGGAGGCGCTGGCTACACCTTC; v_gene: TRBV4-1; j_gene: TRBJ1-2; d_gene: -; abundance: -
CDR3aa: CAISESRGQANEKLFF; CDR3nt: TGTGCCATCAGTGAGTCGAGGGGGCAAGCTAATGAAAAACTGTTTTTT; v_gene: TRBV10-3; j_gene: TRBJ1-4; d_gene: TRBD1; abundance: -